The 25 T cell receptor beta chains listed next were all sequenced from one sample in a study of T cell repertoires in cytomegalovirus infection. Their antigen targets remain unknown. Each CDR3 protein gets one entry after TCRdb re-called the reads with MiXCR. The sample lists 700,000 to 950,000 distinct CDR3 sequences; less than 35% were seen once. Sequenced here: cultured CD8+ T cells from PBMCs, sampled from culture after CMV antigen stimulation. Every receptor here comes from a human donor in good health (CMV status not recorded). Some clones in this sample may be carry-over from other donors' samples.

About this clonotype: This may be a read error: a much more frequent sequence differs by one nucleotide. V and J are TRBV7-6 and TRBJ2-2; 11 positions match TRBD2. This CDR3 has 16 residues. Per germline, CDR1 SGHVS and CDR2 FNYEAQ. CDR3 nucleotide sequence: TGTGCCGGCAGCCCATGGACTAGCGGGTCAACCGGGGAGCTGTTTTTT. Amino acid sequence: CAGSPWTSGSTGELFF.

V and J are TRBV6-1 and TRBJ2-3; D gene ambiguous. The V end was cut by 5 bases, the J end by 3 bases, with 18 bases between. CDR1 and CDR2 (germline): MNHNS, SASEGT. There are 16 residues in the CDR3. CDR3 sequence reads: CASSSWTFTRTDTQYF. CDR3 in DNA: TGTGCCAGCAGTTCCTGGACCTTTACGAGGACAGATACGCAGTATTTT.

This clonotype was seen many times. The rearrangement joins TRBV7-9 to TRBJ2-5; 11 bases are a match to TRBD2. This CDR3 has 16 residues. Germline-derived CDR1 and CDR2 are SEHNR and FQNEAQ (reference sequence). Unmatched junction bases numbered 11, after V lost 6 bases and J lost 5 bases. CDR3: CASRHTSGGARETQYF. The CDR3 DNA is TGTGCCAGCAGGCATACTAGCGGGGGAGCACGGGAGACCCAGTACTTC.

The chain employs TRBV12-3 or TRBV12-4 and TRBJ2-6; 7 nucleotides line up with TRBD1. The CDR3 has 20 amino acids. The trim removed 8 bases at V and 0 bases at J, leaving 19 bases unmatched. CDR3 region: CASVFETGEPSLSGANVLTF. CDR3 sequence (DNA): TGTGCCAGCGTCTTCGAAACAGGGGAACCCTCCCTCTCTGGGGCCAACGTCCTGACTTTC.

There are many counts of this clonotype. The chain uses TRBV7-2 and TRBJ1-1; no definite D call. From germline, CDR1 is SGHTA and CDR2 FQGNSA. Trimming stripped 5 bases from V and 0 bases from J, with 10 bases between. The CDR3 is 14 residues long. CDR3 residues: CASSHLTVNTEAFF. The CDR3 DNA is TGTGCCAGCAGCCACCTTACAGTGAACACTGAAGCTTTCTTT.

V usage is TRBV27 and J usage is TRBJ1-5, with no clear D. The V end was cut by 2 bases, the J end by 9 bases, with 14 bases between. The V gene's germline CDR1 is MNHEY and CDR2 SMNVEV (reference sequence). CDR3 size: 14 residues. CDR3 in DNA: TGTGCCAGCAGTTTAGGACCCGACTCTCGGCCCCAGCATTTT. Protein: CASSLGPDSRPQHF.

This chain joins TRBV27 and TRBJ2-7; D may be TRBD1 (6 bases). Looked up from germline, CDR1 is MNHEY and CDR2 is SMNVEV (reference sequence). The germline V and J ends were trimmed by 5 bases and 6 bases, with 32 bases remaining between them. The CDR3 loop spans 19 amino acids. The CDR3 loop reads CASSPSRNRVGYVVGEQYV. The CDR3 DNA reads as TGTGCCAGCAGTCCGTCTCGCAACAGGGTGGGGTATGTAGTCGGCGAGCAGTACGTC.

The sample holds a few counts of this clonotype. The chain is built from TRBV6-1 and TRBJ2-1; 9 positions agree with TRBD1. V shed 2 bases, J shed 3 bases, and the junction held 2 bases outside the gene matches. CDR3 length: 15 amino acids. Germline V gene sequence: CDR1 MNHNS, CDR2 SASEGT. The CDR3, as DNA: TGTGCCAGCAGTGAAACAGGGGGCAACTACAATGAGCAGTTCTTC. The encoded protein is CASSETGGNYNEQFF.

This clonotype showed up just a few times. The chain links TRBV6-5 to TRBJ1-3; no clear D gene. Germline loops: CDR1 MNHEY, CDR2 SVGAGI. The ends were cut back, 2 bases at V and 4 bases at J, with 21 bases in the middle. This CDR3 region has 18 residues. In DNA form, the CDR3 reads TGTGCCAGCAGTTACGAACCGGGCAGTCCAATTGAGGGAAACACCATATATTTT. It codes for CASSYEPGSPIEGNTIYF.

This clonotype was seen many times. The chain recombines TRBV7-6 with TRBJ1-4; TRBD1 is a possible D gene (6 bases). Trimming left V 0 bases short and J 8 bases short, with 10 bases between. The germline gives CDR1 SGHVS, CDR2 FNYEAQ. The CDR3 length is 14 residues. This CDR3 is CASSLAGGGEKLFF. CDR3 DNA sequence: TGTGCCAGCAGCTTAGCCGGGGGCGGAGAAAAACTGTTTTTT.

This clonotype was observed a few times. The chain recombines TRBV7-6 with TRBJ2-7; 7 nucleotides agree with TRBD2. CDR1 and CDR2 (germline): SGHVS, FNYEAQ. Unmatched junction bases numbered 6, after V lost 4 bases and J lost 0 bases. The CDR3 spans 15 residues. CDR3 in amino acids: CASSSTPGGSYEQYF. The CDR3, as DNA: TGTGCCAGCAGCTCAACCCCGGGGGGCTCCTACGAGCAGTACTTC.

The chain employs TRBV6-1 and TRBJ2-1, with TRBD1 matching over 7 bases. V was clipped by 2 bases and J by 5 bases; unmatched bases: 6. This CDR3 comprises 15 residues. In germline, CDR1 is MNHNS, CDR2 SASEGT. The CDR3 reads CASSETVDRDNEQFF. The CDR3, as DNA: TGTGCCAGCAGTGAAACGGTCGACAGGGACAATGAGCAGTTCTTC.

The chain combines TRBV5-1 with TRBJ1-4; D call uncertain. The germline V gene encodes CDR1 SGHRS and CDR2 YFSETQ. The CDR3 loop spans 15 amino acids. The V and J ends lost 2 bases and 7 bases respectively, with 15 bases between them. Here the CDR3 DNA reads TGCGCCAGCAGCTTTAAGGGTGGGATCGGTGAAAAACTGTTTTTT. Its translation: CASSFKGGIGEKLFF.

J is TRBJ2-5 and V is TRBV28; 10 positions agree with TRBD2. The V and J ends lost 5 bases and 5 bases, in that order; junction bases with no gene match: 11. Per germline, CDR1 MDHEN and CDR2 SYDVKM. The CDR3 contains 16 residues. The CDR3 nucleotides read TGTGCCAGCAGTCCCCCAGCGGGGGGGCGATGGGAGACCCAGTACTTC. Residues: CASSPPAGGRWETQYF.

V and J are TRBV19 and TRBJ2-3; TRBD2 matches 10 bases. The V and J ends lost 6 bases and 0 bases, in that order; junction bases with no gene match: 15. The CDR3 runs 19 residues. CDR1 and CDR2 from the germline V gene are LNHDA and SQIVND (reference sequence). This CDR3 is CASRLTPSGGGSSTDTQYF. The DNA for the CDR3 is TGTGCCAGTAGGCTAACCCCGAGCGGGGGGGGATCTAGCACAGATACGCAGTATTTT.

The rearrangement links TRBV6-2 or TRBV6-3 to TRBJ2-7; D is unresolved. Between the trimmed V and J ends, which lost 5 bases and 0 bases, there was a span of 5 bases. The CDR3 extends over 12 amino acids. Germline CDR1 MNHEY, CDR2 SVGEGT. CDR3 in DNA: TGTGCCAGCAGTCATGCCTCCTACGAGCAGTACGTC. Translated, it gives CASSHASYEQYV.

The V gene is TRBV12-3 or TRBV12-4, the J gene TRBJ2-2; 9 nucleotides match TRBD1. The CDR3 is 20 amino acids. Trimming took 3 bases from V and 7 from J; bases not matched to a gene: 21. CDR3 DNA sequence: TGTGCCAGCAGTTTGATCGTAATTGGGGAGGACAGGGGCAAGGACGGGGAGCTGTTTTTT. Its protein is CASSLIVIGEDRGKDGELFF.

The CDR3 DNA reads TGTGCCAGCAGCGTATACAGGGGGCGCGACAAAAACATTCAGTACTTC. It translates to CASSVYRGRDKNIQYF. The V gene is TRBV7-2, the J gene TRBJ2-4; 9 bases fit TRBD1. The CDR3 extends over 16 amino acids. The V gene end was trimmed by 5 bases and the J gene end by 3 bases; junction bases not matched to a gene: 8. Germline V gives CDR1 SGHTA, CDR2 FQGNSA.

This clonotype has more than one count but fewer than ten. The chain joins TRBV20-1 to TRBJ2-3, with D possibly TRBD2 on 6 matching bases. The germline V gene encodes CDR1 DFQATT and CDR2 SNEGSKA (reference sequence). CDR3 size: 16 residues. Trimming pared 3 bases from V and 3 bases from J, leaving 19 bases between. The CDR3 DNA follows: TGCAGTGCTAGTCGACGGGACTTCGGACTTACAGATACGCAGTATTTT. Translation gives CSASRRDFGLTDTQYF.

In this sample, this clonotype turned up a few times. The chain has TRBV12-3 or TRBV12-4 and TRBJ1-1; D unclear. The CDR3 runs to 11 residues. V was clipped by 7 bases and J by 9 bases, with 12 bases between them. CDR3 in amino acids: CASTVEGKAFF. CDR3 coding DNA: TGTGCCAGCACCGTGGAGGGCAAAGCTTTCTTT.

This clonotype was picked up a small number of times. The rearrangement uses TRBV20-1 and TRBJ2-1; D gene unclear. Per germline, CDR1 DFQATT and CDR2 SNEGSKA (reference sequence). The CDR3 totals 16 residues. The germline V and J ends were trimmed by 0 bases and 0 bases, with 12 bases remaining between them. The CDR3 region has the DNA TGCAGTGCTAGAGACACCCATAACTTCTCCTACAATGAGCAGTTCTTC. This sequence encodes CSARDTHNFSYNEQFF.

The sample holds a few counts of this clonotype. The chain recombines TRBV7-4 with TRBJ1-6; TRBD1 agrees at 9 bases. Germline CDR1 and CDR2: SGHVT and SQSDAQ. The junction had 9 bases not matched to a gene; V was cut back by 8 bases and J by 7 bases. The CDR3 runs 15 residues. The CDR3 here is CASGGTGKENSPLHF. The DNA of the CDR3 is TGTGCCAGCGGAGGGACAGGGAAGGAGAATTCACCCCTCCACTTT.

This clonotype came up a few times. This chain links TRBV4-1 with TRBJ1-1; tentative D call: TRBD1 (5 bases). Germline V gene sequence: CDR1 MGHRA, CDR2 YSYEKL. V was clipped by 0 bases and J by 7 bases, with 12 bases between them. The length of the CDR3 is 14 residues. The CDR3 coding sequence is TGCGCCAGCAGCCAAGATAGGGCAGGGCTTGAAGCTTTCTTT. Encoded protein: CASSQDRAGLEAFF.

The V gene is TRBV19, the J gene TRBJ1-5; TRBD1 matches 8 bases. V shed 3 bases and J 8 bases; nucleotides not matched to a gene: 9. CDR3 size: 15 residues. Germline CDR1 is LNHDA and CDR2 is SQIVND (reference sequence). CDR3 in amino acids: CASSIMETGVKPQHF. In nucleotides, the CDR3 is TGTGCCAGTAGTATCATGGAGACAGGGGTAAAGCCCCAGCATTTT.

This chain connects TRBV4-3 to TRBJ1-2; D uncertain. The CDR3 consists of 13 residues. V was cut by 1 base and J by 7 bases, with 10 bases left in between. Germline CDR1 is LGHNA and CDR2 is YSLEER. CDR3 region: CASSQGRGSGYTF. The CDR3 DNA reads TGCGCCAGCAGCCAAGGCAGAGGTTCTGGCTACACCTTC.